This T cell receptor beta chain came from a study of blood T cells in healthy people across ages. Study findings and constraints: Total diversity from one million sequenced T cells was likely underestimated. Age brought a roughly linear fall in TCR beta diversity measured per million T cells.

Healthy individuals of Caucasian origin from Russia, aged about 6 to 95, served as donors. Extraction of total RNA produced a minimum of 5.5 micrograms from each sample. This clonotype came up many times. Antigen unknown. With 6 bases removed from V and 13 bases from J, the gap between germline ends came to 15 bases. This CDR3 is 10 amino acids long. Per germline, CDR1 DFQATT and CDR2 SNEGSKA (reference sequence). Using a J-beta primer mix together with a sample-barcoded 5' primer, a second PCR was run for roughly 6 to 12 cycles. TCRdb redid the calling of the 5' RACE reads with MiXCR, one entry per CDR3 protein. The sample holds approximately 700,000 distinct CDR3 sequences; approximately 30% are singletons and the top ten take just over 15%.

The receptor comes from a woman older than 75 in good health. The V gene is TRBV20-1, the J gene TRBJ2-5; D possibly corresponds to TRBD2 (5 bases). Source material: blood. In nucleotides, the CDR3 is TGCAGTGCACCGGACGGCGGGCTGTACTTC. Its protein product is CSAPDGGLYF.